These 28 T cell receptor beta chains came from one sample sequenced in a study of technical replicates of blood from four donors. Data came from immunoSEQ multiplex PCR; TCRdb stores just in-frame clones and leaves some out. Counted here are tens of thousands of clones, under 98% occurring once; the ten biggest clones make up 0.2% to 0.3%. Sequencing input: T cells isolated from PBMCs. Receptor source: a human donor in good health.

This clone came up once. The V gene is TRBV5-1, the J gene TRBJ1-1, with D maybe TRBD1 (5 bases). The germline V gene has CDR1 SGHRS and CDR2 YFSETQ. The V gene lost 4 bases and the J gene lost 0 bases, with 7 bases spanning the gap. This CDR3 is 13 amino acids long. The CDR3 protein is CASSGGLNTEAFF. The CDR3 bases are TGCGCCAGCAGCGGGGGGTTGAACACTGAAGCTTTCTTT.

The chain carries TRBV23-1 and TRBJ2-6; TRBD1 matches at 9 bases. TRBV23-1 counts as an open reading frame of uncertain function. This CDR3 contains 18 residues. The junction had 8 bases not matched to a gene; V was cut back by 5 bases and J by 0 bases. CDR3 nucleotides: TGCGCCAGCAGTGAAGGGACAGGGTGCCTCTCTGGGGCCAACGTCCTGACTTTC. It codes for CASSEGTGCLSGANVLTF.

The V call is TRBV6-5, the J call TRBJ1-1, with a possible D match to TRBD1 (6 bases). The length of the CDR3 is 11 residues. Trimming took off 6 bases at V and 7 bases at J, with 9 bases between the two ends. CDR1 MNHEY and CDR2 SVGAGI come from the germline V gene. In nucleotides, the CDR3 is TGTGCCAGCAGAGGGGGAAATGAAGCTTTCTTT. Its translation is CASRGGNEAFF.

The chain has TRBV19 and TRBJ2-7; maybe TRBD1 (6 bases). CDR1 and CDR2 from the germline V gene are LNHDA and SQIVND (reference sequence). The V end lost 5 bases, the J end lost 3 bases, and 17 bases lay between the germline ends. The CDR3 has 15 residues. The CDR3, as DNA: TGTGCCAGTAGTCCCTCCCCAACGACAGGCTACGAGCAGTACTTC. Amino acids: CASSPSPTTGYEQYF. The full variable domain, with the rest looked up from reference TRBV19 and TRBJ2-7, is DGGITQSPKYLFRKEGQNVTLSCEQNLNHDAMYWYRQDPGQGLRLIYYSQIVNDFQKGDIAEGYSVSREKKESFPLTVTSAQKNPTAFYLCASSPSPTTGYEQYFGPGTRLTVT.

The chain joins TRBV7-8 to TRBJ2-7; D remains ambiguous. The CDR3 loop spans 15 amino acids. V was cut by 0 bases and J by 3 bases, with 12 bases left in between. Germline V CDR1 and CDR2: SGHVS, FQNEAQ. DNA for the CDR3: TGTGCCAGCAGCTTAGCAAACAGCTTTGGCTACGAGCAGTACTTC. Protein: CASSLANSFGYEQYF. Full variable domain (remainder filled in from reference TRBV7-8 and TRBJ2-7): GAGVSQSPRYKVAKRGQDVALRCDPISGHVSLFWYQQALGQGPEFLTYFQNEAQLDKSGLPSDRFFAERPEGSVSTLKIQRTQQEDSAVYLCASSLANSFGYEQYFGPGTRLTVT.

The chain uses TRBV7-9 and TRBJ2-7, with D tentatively TRBD2 (6 bases). This CDR3 comprises 14 residues. Per germline, CDR1 SEHNR and CDR2 FQNEAQ (reference sequence). Trimming shortened V by 5 bases and J by 4 bases, and 15 bases separated the two germline ends. CDR3 in amino acids: CASSVTEGGYEQYF. DNA of the CDR3: TGTGCCAGCAGCGTCACGGAGGGAGGATACGAGCAGTACTTC. The entire variable domain, with the rest obtained from reference TRBV7-9 and TRBJ2-7, is as follows: DTGVSQNPRHKITKRGQNVTFRCDPISEHNRLYWYRQTLGQGPEFLTYFQNEAQLEKSRLLSDRFSAERPKGSFSTLEIQRTEQGDSAMYLCASSVTEGGYEQYFGPGTRLTVT.

This clone is a singleton in its sample. This rearrangement joins TRBV27 to TRBJ2-1; maybe TRBD2 (6 bases). Germline CDR1 is MNHEY and CDR2 is SMNVEV (reference sequence). The CDR3 contains 16 residues. With 3 bases removed from V and 4 bases from J, the gap between germline ends came to 16 bases. Here the CDR3 DNA reads TGTGCCAGCAGTTTCTCATTTTGGAGGGGTTACAATGAGCAGTTCTTC. Translating it yields CASSFSFWRGYNEQFF.

The chain couples TRBV11-3 to TRBJ2-7; 7 nucleotides align to TRBD2. The CDR3 sequence is 16 residues long. Germline-derived CDR1 and CDR2 are SGHNT and YENEEA. V trimming: 5 bases; J trimming: 5 bases; junction bases outside the gene matches: 15. The CDR3 nucleotides read TGTGCCAGCAGCCCGGATGGGGATGCGGGAGATGACGAGCAGTACTTC. Encoded protein: CASSPDGDAGDDEQYF. The entire variable domain, with the rest obtained from reference TRBV11-3 and TRBJ2-7, is as follows: EAGVVQSPRYKIIEKKQPVAFWCNPISGHNTLYWYLQNLGQGPELLIRYENEEAVDDSQLPKDRFSAERLKGVDSTLKIQPAELGDSAVYLCASSPDGDAGDDEQYFGPGTRLTVT.

This clone has just one count. The chain is built from TRBV11-2 and TRBJ2-3; 12 nucleotides align to TRBD2. Looked up from germline, CDR1 is SGHAT and CDR2 is FQNNGV. The CDR3 sequence is 19 residues long. The J segment lost 1 base and the V segment lost 0 bases, leaving 8 bases of the junction unmatched. CDR3 sequence: CASSLDLLAGGGGTDTQYF. CDR3 nucleotides: TGTGCCAGCAGCTTAGATTTGCTAGCGGGAGGGGGTGGCACAGATACGCAGTATTTT. Filled out from reference TRBV11-2 and TRBJ2-3, the complete variable domain reads EAGVAQSPRYKIIEKRQSVAFWCNPISGHATLYWYQQILGQGPKLLIQFQNNGVVDDSQLPKDRFSAERLKGVDSTLKIQPAKLEDSAVYLCASSLDLLAGGGGTDTQYFGPGTRLTVL.

The V call is TRBV27, the J call TRBJ1-5, with 8 bases that match TRBD1. This CDR3 region has 13 residues. Germline V CDR1 and CDR2: MNHEY, SMNVEV (reference sequence). The ends lost 5 bases at V and 8 bases at J; junction bases unmatched: 5. DNA for the CDR3: TGTGCCAGCAGTAGGACAGGGATGAAGCCCCAGCATTTT. It yields the protein CASSRTGMKPQHF.

The rearrangement uses TRBV11-3 and TRBJ2-7; TRBD2 agrees at 11 bases. Germline lookup yields CDR1 SGHNT and CDR2 YENEEA. This CDR3 comprises 17 residues. J was trimmed by 5 bases and V by 1 base; bases with no gene match: 10. CDR3 coding DNA: TGTGCCAGCAGCTTAGCCTCTCGACTAGCGGGAATAGACGAGCAGTACTTC. This sequence encodes CASSLASRLAGIDEQYF.

This chain links TRBV5-1 with TRBJ2-7; possibly TRBD2 for D (5 bases). CDR1 SGHRS and CDR2 YFSETQ come from the germline V gene. Trimming took 0 bases from V and 0 from J, leaving 10 bases between them. This CDR3 has 15 amino acids. This CDR3 is CASSLALGSSYEQYF. For the CDR3, the DNA is TGCGCCAGCAGCTTGGCCTTAGGGAGCTCCTACGAGCAGTACTTC.

This chain links TRBV19 with TRBJ1-1, with 9 nucleotides matching TRBD1. Germline trimming cut 7 bases from V and 1 base from J; bases unmatched to any gene: 1. The CDR3 extends over 13 amino acids. Germline CDR1 and CDR2: LNHDA and SQIVND (reference sequence). CDR3 protein: CASKDRGNTEAFF. In DNA, the CDR3 is TGTGCCAGTAAGGACAGGGGGAACACTGAAGCTTTCTTT.

The chain links TRBV27 to TRBJ2-6, with D possibly being TRBD1 (5 bases). Germline V CDR1 and CDR2: MNHEY, SMNVEV (reference sequence). V dropped 6 bases and J dropped 2 bases, with 5 bases sitting between them. The CDR3 runs 13 residues. In DNA form, the CDR3 reads TGTGCCAGCAGACAGGCTGGGGCCAACGTCCTGACTTTC. Amino acids: CASRQAGANVLTF. Full variable domain (missing parts from reference TRBV27 and TRBJ2-6): EAQVTQNPRYLITVTGKKLTVTCSQNMNHEYMSWYRQDPGLGLRQIYYSMNVEVTDKGDVPEGYKVSRKEKRNFPLILESPSPNQTSLYFCASRQAGANVLTFGAGSRLTVL.

The V call is TRBV13, the J call TRBJ2-1, with D uncertain. The germline gives CDR1 PRHDT, CDR2 FYEKMQ (reference sequence). The length of the CDR3 is 13 residues. V was cut by 1 base and J by 4 bases, with 5 bases left in between. CDR3 DNA: TGTGCCAGCAGCTTAGTCGGGTACAATGAGCAGTTCTTC. Encoded protein: CASSLVGYNEQFF.

This chain connects TRBV5-6 to TRBJ1-5, with 7 positions matching TRBD1. The germline V gene has CDR1 SGHDT and CDR2 YYEEEE. J was trimmed by 4 bases and V by 3 bases; bases with no gene match: 4. This CDR3 comprises 14 residues. CDR3 sequence: CASSWGTVNQPQHF. CDR3 nucleotide sequence: TGTGCCAGCAGCTGGGGGACAGTTAATCAGCCCCAGCATTTT.

The gene calls are TRBV5-1 and TRBJ2-7; 7 bases match TRBD2. Looked up from germline, CDR1 is SGHRS and CDR2 is YFSETQ. This CDR3 contains 14 residues. Trimming cost V 3 bases and J 2 bases; bases outside gene matches: 5. The CDR3 DNA is TGCGCCAGCAGCTGGGGAGGGGACGCCTACGAGCAGTACTTC. It codes for CASSWGGDAYEQYF.

This chain uses TRBV28 with TRBJ2-5; D might be TRBD2 (7 bases). Germline V CDR1 and CDR2: MDHEN, SYDVKM. The CDR3 totals 13 residues. V lost 3 bases, J lost 5 bases, and 10 bases lay in between. In nucleotides, the CDR3 is TGTGCCAGCAGTTTCGGGGGGCTGGAGACCCAGTACTTC. This translates into CASSFGGLETQYF.

In this sample, this clone turned up once. This chain joins TRBV7-9 and TRBJ2-3; TRBD1 matches 8 bases. The CDR3 spans 14 residues. The germline CDR1 and CDR2 sequences are SEHNR and FQNEAQ (reference sequence). The V and J ends lost 1 base and 5 bases, in that order; junction bases with no gene match: 2. The CDR3 nucleotides read TGTGCCAGCAGCTTAGGACAGGGGAAAGATACGCAGTATTTT. It translates to CASSLGQGKDTQYF.

This chain joins TRBV7-9 and TRBJ2-7; 7 bases match TRBD1. V was pared by 1 base and J by 2 bases, with 2 bases of the junction left unmatched. Germline loops: CDR1 SEHNR, CDR2 FQNEAQ (reference sequence). CDR3 length: 14 amino acids. CDR3 protein: CASSLEGGPYEQYF. Here the CDR3 DNA reads TGTGCCAGCAGCTTAGAAGGGGGCCCCTACGAGCAGTACTTC.

This clone was detected only once. The chain carries TRBV27 and TRBJ2-5; 9 bases match TRBD2. Looked up from germline, CDR1 is MNHEY and CDR2 is SMNVEV (reference sequence). This CDR3 is 17 amino acids long. Germline trimming cut 5 bases from V and 5 bases from J; bases unmatched to any gene: 15. The CDR3 sequence is CASSPEGLREGPETQYF. In nucleotides, the CDR3 is TGTGCCAGCAGTCCAGAGGGGTTGCGGGAGGGCCCTGAGACCCAGTACTTC.

This chain joins TRBV9 and TRBJ2-6; D remains unclear. The CDR3 is 15 amino acids. Between the trimmed V and J ends, which lost 2 bases and 2 bases, there was a span of 8 bases. Germline V CDR1 and CDR2: SGDLS, YYNGEE. CDR3 amino acids: CASSVWPAGANVLTF. CDR3 coding DNA: TGTGCCAGCAGCGTTTGGCCAGCTGGGGCCAACGTCCTGACTTTC.

This chain links TRBV4-3 with TRBJ1-1; a weak D match, TRBD1 (6 bases). The CDR3 extends over 16 amino acids. CDR1 is LGHNA, CDR2 YSLEER, per germline. Between the trimmed V and J ends, which lost 3 bases and 3 bases, there was a span of 17 bases. The CDR3 region is CASSQTRTAWDTEAFF. In DNA form, the CDR3 reads TGCGCCAGCAGCCAGACGCGGACAGCCTGGGACACTGAAGCTTTCTTT.

This chain uses TRBV28 with TRBJ2-4; D gene ambiguous. The CDR3 spans 13 residues. The V gene's germline CDR1 is MDHEN and CDR2 SYDVKM. V was trimmed by 5 bases and J by 3 bases, leaving 8 bases between them. The CDR3 protein is CASSDIIKNIQYF. Here the CDR3 DNA reads TGTGCCAGCAGTGACATAATCAAAAACATTCAGTACTTC.

Here the CDR3 reads CASDPKQGNYGYTF. CDR3 DNA sequence: TGTGCCAGTGATCCTAAGCAGGGGAACTATGGCTACACCTTC. V and J are TRBV19 and TRBJ1-2, with a tentative D call TRBD1 (6 bases). The CDR3 is made up of 14 amino acids. The germline gives CDR1 LNHDA, CDR2 SQIVND (reference sequence). V was shortened by 8 bases and J by 2 bases, with 15 bases between the two germline ends.

The chain joins TRBV6-4 to TRBJ2-7, with 8 bases matching TRBD2. Germline trimming cut 10 bases from V and 0 bases from J; bases unmatched to any gene: 8. In germline, CDR1 is MRHNA, CDR2 SNTAGT. This CDR3 has 14 residues. CDR3 in amino acids: CAIDSGGVSYEQYF. CDR3 in DNA: TGTGCCATCGACTCGGGAGGGGTCTCCTACGAGCAGTACTTC.

This rearrangement joins TRBV30 to TRBJ1-2; 11 nucleotides match TRBD1. Germline V lookup: CDR1 GTSNPN, CDR2 SVGIG (reference sequence). V trimming: 4 bases; J trimming: 4 bases; junction bases outside the gene matches: 14. The CDR3 spans 17 residues. CDR3: CAWNQSPGQGARYGYTF. DNA of the CDR3: TGTGCCTGGAACCAATCCCCCGGACAGGGGGCCCGCTATGGCTACACCTTC.

The chain links TRBV6-5 to TRBJ2-7; possible D gene TRBD1, 5 bases. Trimming left V 0 bases short and J 3 bases short, with 9 bases between. Germline CDR1 reads MNHEY; CDR2 reads SVGAGI. CDR3 length: 14 residues. CDR3 loop: CASSYSPRDYEQYF. The CDR3 region has the DNA TGTGCCAGCAGTTACTCACCCAGGGACTACGAGCAGTACTTC.